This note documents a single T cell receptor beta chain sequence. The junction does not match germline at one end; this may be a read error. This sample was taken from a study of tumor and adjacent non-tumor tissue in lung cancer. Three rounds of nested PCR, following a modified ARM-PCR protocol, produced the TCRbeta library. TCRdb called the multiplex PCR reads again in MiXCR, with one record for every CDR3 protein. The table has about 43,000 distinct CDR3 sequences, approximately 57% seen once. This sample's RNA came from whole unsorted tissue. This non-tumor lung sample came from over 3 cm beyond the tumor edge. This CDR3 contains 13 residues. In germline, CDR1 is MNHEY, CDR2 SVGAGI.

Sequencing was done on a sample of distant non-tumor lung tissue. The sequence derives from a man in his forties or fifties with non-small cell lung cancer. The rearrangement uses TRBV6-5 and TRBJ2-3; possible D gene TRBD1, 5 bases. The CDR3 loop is CVSSMTGTDTQYF. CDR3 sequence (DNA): TGTGTCAGCAGTATGACAGGCACAGATACGCAGTATTTT.